This TCR beta chain was recovered during a study of T cell responses to AZD1222 COVID-19 vaccine (dated by TCRdb to about 2021). General notes on the study: A total of approximately 250 trial participants underwent TCR sequencing, of whom more than 200 had received two doses of AZD1222 and 26 had received two doses of the MenACWY control vaccine. Trial participants were enrolled by age into subgroups of 18-55, 56-69 and 70-plus years, and about 150, 27 and 61 TCR-sequenced participants, respectively, were included in these subgroups.

The CDR3 regions of human TCRbeta chains were analyzed by immunosequencing. In the original analysis: Repertoire TCRs were checked for matches against a reference library of SARS-CoV-2-specific TCRs that had been generated using the MIRA antigen-specificity platform. Breadth meant the fraction of unique TCRs that were SARS-CoV-2-associated, whereas depth meant the fraction of total T cells that were SARS-CoV-2-associated. Each spike-specific TCR was assigned to its reactive spike region and to a CD4 or CD8 class using the MIRA data. Log10-transformed breadth and depth values were compared by one-way ANOVA with Sidak's multiple comparisons tests. Held by TCRdb, this immuneACCESS table contains in-frame sequences only and omits some clones. Under half of the omission traces to an unresolved V gene where checked; the cause of the rest is unknown. V and J calls and clone size are given by that table; D and trimming were obtained from the DNA. Recorded for this sample are 99,000 or so clones; roughly 89% of them occurred a single time. The ten largest clones add up to 40% to 55% of the sample.

In the case of this clone: What this receptor recognizes is not known. Base qualities are missing; no much larger clone stands one base away.

On the study overall, not on this receptor specifically: Conclusions about previously exposed vaccinees were limited because only six or seven AZD1222 recipients were SARS-CoV-2 seropositive at baseline. After two AZD1222 doses, both the breadth and the depth of spike-specific TCRs were significantly higher than at day 0 and than in MenACWY recipients. Participants were mostly white British and included more females than males, and it was suggested by the authors that clonal diversity may have been underestimated. The whole spike protein was spanned by vaccine-associated CD4 TCRs, and dominant responses were seen in regions 160-218 and 743-854. The 56-69-year group was small, and its depth increase did not reach significance, likely because of low power. Because no day 14 peak-response samples were available, repertoires were characterized only after the peak T cell response. Reportedly, close to half of the unique spike-specific TCRs recognized epitopes lying outside the regions that are mutated in the B.1.351 and B.1.1.7 variants.

The time point label on this specimen signifies: about 28 days (+/-7) after the second vaccine dose. AZD1222 recipients whose second dose came at about 4 weeks and those whose second dose came at about 12 weeks were combined into one group, since spike-specific TCR depth and breadth did not differ between the two schedules. Samples from vaccinated people were obtained from the UK trials COV001 and COV002, which included a single-blind randomized controlled phase 2/3 trial of AZD1222 (ChAdOx1 nCoV-19) in healthy adults. For TCRbeta chain sequencing, PBMC samples were collected from trial participants at day 0 and at day 28 after the second dose. As encoded in the germline V gene, CDR1 is SGHAT while CDR2 is FQNNGV. The CDR3 numbers 15 residues from cysteine through phenylalanine. Only CDR3 DNA remains: 45 bases, in frame from the first base. V and J lose 1 base and 6 bases, and a span of 15 bases separates them.

The TCR comes from an adult who received the AZD1222 COVID-19 vaccine. Recombination linked TRBV11-2 to TRBJ1-1; a weak D assignment points to TRBD1 (6 bases agree). Sequencing was performed on peripheral blood, taken 28 days after the second AZD1222 dose. CDR3 region: CASSLARGNGAEAFF. The nucleotide sequence is given as TGTGCCAGCAGCTTAGCGAGGGGGAATGGCGCTGAAGCTTTCTTT.